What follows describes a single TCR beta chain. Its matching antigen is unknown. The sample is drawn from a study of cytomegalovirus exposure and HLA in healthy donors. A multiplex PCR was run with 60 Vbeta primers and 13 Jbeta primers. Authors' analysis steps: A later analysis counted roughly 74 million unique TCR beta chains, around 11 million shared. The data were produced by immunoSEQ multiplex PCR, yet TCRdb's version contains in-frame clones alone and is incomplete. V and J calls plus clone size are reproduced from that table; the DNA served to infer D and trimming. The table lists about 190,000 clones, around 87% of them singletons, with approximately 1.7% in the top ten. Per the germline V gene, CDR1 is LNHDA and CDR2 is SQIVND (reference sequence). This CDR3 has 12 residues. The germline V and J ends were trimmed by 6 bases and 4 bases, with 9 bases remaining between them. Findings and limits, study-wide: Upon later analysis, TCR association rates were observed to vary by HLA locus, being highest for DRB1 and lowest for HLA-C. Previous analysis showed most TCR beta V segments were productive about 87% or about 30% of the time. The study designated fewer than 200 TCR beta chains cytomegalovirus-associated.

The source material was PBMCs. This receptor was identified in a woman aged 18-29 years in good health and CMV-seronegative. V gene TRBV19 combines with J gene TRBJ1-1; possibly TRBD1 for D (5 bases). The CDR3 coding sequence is TGTGCCAGTAGCAGGGAGGGCACTGAAGCTTTCTTT. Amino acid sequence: CASSREGTEAFF.